These 32 T cell receptor beta chains came from one sample sequenced in a study of blood T cell repertoires in COVID-19 (dated by TCRdb to the early 2020s). The method was the immunoSEQ multiplex PCR assay. Here the immuneACCESS table is served through TCRdb, limited to in-frame sequences with V and J called. Missing clones are a known gap in these copies; in checked studies unresolved V genes cover under half, and the rest lacks a known reason. The sample table holds roughly 86,000 clones, of which over 80% were seen once. The ten top clones hold roughly 2.2% of the sample. Sequenced: peripheral blood. The receptors derive from a woman between 65 and 79 years old with acute or convalescent COVID-19.

The genes are TRBV28 and TRBJ1-2; D unclear. V lost 3 bases and J lost 7, with 9 bases in between. Germline loops: CDR1 MDHEN, CDR2 SYDVKM. CDR3 length equals 12 residues. The CDR3 protein is CASSLERAGYTF. The DNA for the CDR3 is TGTGCCAGCAGTTTGGAGAGGGCTGGCTACACCTTC.

This clone was counted ten times or more. The rearrangement links TRBV5-5 to TRBJ2-1; D might be TRBD2 (7 bases). V lost 3 bases, J lost 10 bases, and 11 bases lay in between. CDR1 and CDR2 from the germline V gene are SGHKS and YYEKEE (reference sequence). The length of the CDR3 is 12 residues. Written as DNA, the CDR3 is TGTGCCAGCAGCTGGGAGGGGGACGAGCAGTTCTTC. Protein sequence: CASSWEGDEQFF.

This clone was picked up a small number of times. This chain uses TRBV2 with TRBJ2-7, with D possibly being TRBD2 (6 bases). Between the trimmed V and J ends, which lost 3 bases and 6 bases, there was a span of 12 bases. Germline CDR1 and CDR2: SNHLY and FYNNEI. The CDR3 is made up of 13 amino acids. The CDR3 loop reads CASSDWIGSEQYF. Here the CDR3 DNA reads TGTGCCAGCAGTGACTGGATCGGGAGCGAGCAGTACTTC.

J is TRBJ2-7 and V is TRBV11-1, with a tentative D call TRBD2 (5 bases). CDR1 is SGHAT and CDR2 is FQDESV in the germline V gene (reference sequence). The CDR3 runs to 13 residues. The V gene lost 1 base and the J gene lost 6 bases, with 10 bases spanning the gap. The CDR3 DNA follows: TGTGCCAGCAGCTTAGTAGCGTCGGGCGAGCAGTACTTC. This sequence encodes CASSLVASGEQYF.

V is TRBV5-1 and J is TRBJ1-2; no clear D. The germline V gene has CDR1 SGHRS and CDR2 YFSETQ. The CDR3 totals 14 residues. V lost 3 bases to trimming and J lost 6 bases, with 15 bases between them. CDR3 sequence reads: CASSYGENADGYTF. CDR3 bases: TGCGCCAGCAGCTATGGAGAGAACGCTGATGGCTACACCTTC.

This clone appeared a few times. V and J are TRBV9 and TRBJ1-3, with D hard to call. This CDR3 is built from 17 residues. Germline CDR1 SGDLS, CDR2 YYNGEE. Trimming took 3 bases from V and 0 from J, leaving 16 bases between them. Here the CDR3 DNA reads TGTGCCAGCAGCGGAAGGTGGGCAGATGGCTCTGGAAACACCATATATTTT. Translation gives CASSGRWADGSGNTIYF.

Here the CDR3 DNA reads TGTGCCAGCAGTTACTCGAGGGGGAGTGGTGAAGCTTTCTTT. Protein product: CASSYSRGSGEAFF. J is TRBJ1-1 and V is TRBV6-5; D perhaps matches TRBD1 (6 bases). The V and J ends lost 0 bases and 7 bases respectively, with 12 bases between them. The CDR3 has 14 amino acids. Per germline, CDR1 MNHEY and CDR2 SVGAGI.

This chain uses TRBV7-9 with TRBJ1-1; D is perhaps TRBD1 (5 bases). CDR1 is SEHNR, CDR2 FQNEAQ, per germline (reference sequence). V dropped 5 bases and J dropped 3 bases, with 13 bases sitting between them. This CDR3 is 14 amino acids long. The CDR3 loop reads CASSAPGGDTEAFF. CDR3 coding DNA: TGTGCCAGCAGCGCCCCAGGAGGGGACACTGAAGCTTTCTTT.

The CDR3 region has the DNA TGTGCCAGCAGCTTCGACAGGGGGTACGAGCAGTACTTC. This sequence encodes CASSFDRGYEQYF. The genes are TRBV7-6 and TRBJ2-7, with 9 positions matching TRBD1. The CDR3 is 13 residues long. The ends lost 3 bases at V and 4 bases at J; junction bases unmatched: 1. The germline V gene has CDR1 SGHVS and CDR2 FNYEAQ.

This clone was picked up one time. The chain carries TRBV24-1 and TRBJ1-2; tentative D call: TRBD1 (5 bases). CDR1 and CDR2 (germline): KGHDR, SFDVKD. Trimming cost V 4 bases and J 5 bases, with 7 bases left between them. This CDR3 has 12 residues. CDR3 amino acids: CATSEGEYGYTF. In nucleotides, the CDR3 is TGTGCCACCAGTGAAGGGGAATATGGCTACACCTTC.

In regard to this clone: The germline gene is not matched at one end of the junction; a read error may be the cause. The CDR3 region is CASSLDSTEPFF. For the CDR3, the DNA is TGTGCCAGCAGCTTAGATAGCACGGAGCCGTTCTTC. The chain has TRBV7-6 and TRBJ2-1; no reliable D call. The CDR3 is 12 residues long. Germline-derived CDR1 and CDR2 are SGHVS and FNYEAQ. Using reference TRBV7-6 and TRBJ2-1 for the parts outside the CDR3, the full variable domain is GAGVSQSPRYKVTKRGQDVALRCDPISGHVSLYWYRQALGQGPEFLTYFNYEAQQDKSGLPNDRFSAERPEGSISTLTIQRTEQRDSAMYRCASSLDSTEPFFGPGTRLTVL.

The genes are TRBV5-1 and TRBJ2-2, with D perhaps matching TRBD2 (6 bases). Trimming cost V 7 bases and J 5 bases, with 15 bases left between them. In germline, CDR1 is SGHRS, CDR2 YFSETQ. The CDR3 length is 14 residues. The CDR3 DNA reads TGCGCCAGCTTCTCAATGGGAGGAACCGGGGAGCTGTTTTTT. Protein: CASFSMGGTGELFF.

The J gene is TRBJ1-4, the V gene TRBV10-3; 7 bases map to TRBD1. The CDR3 covers 14 residues. V dropped 5 bases and J dropped 6; count of bases not matched to a gene: 6. Germline CDR1 ENHRY, CDR2 SYGVKD. This CDR3 reads CAISPGGTDEKLFF. The CDR3 DNA follows: TGTGCCATCAGTCCAGGGGGTACCGATGAAAAACTGTTTTTT.

The V and J genes are TRBV21-1 and TRBJ2-3; the table names TRBD1, a call not compared with the DNA. TRBV21-1 is assigned pseudogene status. The CDR3 sequence is 16 residues long. CDR3 in amino acids: CASSKGSTNPTDTQYF. The CDR3 bases are TGTGCCAGCAGCAAAGGGTCGACAAACCCCACAGATACGCAGTATTTT.

The chain uses TRBV27 and TRBJ1-6, with a possible D match to TRBD1 (6 bases). V lost 7 bases and J 10 bases, leaving 26 bases between the germline ends. The CDR3 is 17 amino acids. Germline V gene lookup returns CDR1 MNHEY and CDR2 SMNVEV (reference sequence). The DNA of the CDR3 is TGTGCCAGCACCCATCTGGGGGGGCGCGAGGGCGAGTCACCCCTCCACTTT. It translates to CASTHLGGREGESPLHF.

The rearrangement joins TRBV6-5 to TRBJ2-5; D unresolved. This CDR3 spans 12 amino acids. V shed 5 bases and J shed 5 bases, with 9 bases lying between them. Germline lookup yields CDR1 MNHEY and CDR2 SVGAGI. The chain's CDR3 is CASSPGWETQYF. The CDR3 nucleotides are TGTGCCAGCAGTCCCGGTTGGGAGACCCAGTACTTC.

V usage is TRBV2 and J usage is TRBJ2-7; D possibly corresponds to TRBD2 (6 bases). The CDR3 runs to 12 residues. The V gene lost 8 bases and the J gene lost 3 bases, with 11 bases spanning the gap. Germline V CDR1 and CDR2: SNHLY, FYNNEI. CDR3 in amino acids: CASSGDSYEQYF. In nucleotides, the CDR3 is TGTGCCAGCTCGGGAGACAGCTACGAGCAGTACTTC.

The chain employs TRBV7-3 and TRBJ2-3; TRBD2 agrees at 9 bases. Germline CDR1 SGHTA, CDR2 FQGTGA. The CDR3 covers 14 residues. J lost 6 bases, V lost 3 bases, and 4 bases had no gene match. The CDR3 spells CASSLGLAGDTQYF. In DNA, the CDR3 is TGTGCCAGCAGCTTGGGACTAGCTGGGGATACGCAGTATTTT.

This clone came up once. The chain has TRBV4-1 and TRBJ1-1, with D possibly TRBD1 on 5 matching bases. In germline, CDR1 is MGHRA, CDR2 YSYEKL. The V end lost 0 bases, the J end lost 7 bases, and 15 bases lay between the germline ends. The CDR3 length is 15 residues. CDR3 sequence (DNA): TGCGCCAGCAGCCAAGACAAGGGAGGGGTTGATGAAGCTTTCTTT. It encodes CASSQDKGGVDEAFF.

This chain connects TRBV19 to TRBJ1-1; 8 positions agree with TRBD1. CDR3 length: 13 amino acids. Germline lookup yields CDR1 LNHDA and CDR2 SQIVND (reference sequence). The J segment lost 5 bases and the V segment lost 6 bases, leaving 5 bases of the junction unmatched. CDR3 coding DNA: TGTGCCAGTAGATTGACAGGGGAGACTGAAGCTTTCTTT. Its translation: CASRLTGETEAFF.

V is TRBV28 and J is TRBJ2-7; D is unclear. The CDR3 is made up of 12 amino acids. The V gene lost 6 bases and the J gene lost 4 bases, with 10 bases spanning the gap. Looked up from germline, CDR1 is MDHEN and CDR2 is SYDVKM. The CDR3 loop is CASSRQAYEQYF. The CDR3 DNA follows: TGTGCCAGCAGCCGACAAGCTTACGAGCAGTACTTC.

This clone has just a few counts. The chain is built from TRBV2 and TRBJ1-2, with D possibly being TRBD1 (5 bases). The CDR3 contains 15 residues. V lost 3 bases to trimming and J lost 8 bases, with 19 bases between them. The germline V gene encodes CDR1 SNHLY and CDR2 FYNNEI. CDR3 region: CASSDYEGGQDGYTF. The CDR3 DNA follows: TGTGCCAGCAGTGATTATGAGGGAGGACAAGACGGCTACACCTTC.

This clone was counted only a few times. The chain recombines TRBV12-3 or TRBV12-4 with TRBJ1-1, with 8 positions matching TRBD1. The CDR3 runs to 11 residues. V lost 4 bases, J lost 11 bases, and 3 bases stayed unmatched. DNA for the CDR3: TGTGCCAGCAGTTATACAGGGGGTGCTTTCTTT. This encodes CASSYTGGAFF.

The chain joins TRBV6-6 to TRBJ1-2; 8 bases are a match to TRBD1. Germline V lookup: CDR1 MNHNY, CDR2 SVGAGI (reference sequence). The CDR3 loop spans 12 amino acids. The trim removed 6 bases at V and 7 bases at J, leaving 4 bases unmatched. The CDR3 here is CASSRGQGGYTF. The CDR3 bases are TGTGCCAGCAGCAGGGGGCAGGGTGGCTACACCTTC.

This chain links TRBV19 with TRBJ2-7; no definite D call. The CDR3 spans 14 residues. Looked up from germline, CDR1 is LNHDA and CDR2 is SQIVND (reference sequence). Trimming shortened V by 3 bases and J by 6 bases, and 15 bases separated the two germline ends. The DNA of the CDR3 is TGTGCCAGTAGTATGTTGCTAGAAGGATCCGAGCAGTACTTC. It encodes CASSMLLEGSEQYF.

The V call is TRBV11-2, the J call TRBJ1-1; D unclear. CDR3 length: 13 residues. Germline V gives CDR1 SGHAT, CDR2 FQNNGV. The V gene lost 7 bases and the J gene lost 0 bases, with 9 bases spanning the gap. The CDR3 reads CASTWRMNTEAFF. The CDR3 DNA follows: TGTGCCAGCACCTGGAGAATGAACACTGAAGCTTTCTTT.

This chain links TRBV2 with TRBJ1-1; 7 bases are shared with TRBD1. The CDR3 covers 16 residues. V gave up 6 bases and J gave up 7 bases; unmatched junction bases: 17. Looked up from germline, CDR1 is SNHLY and CDR2 is FYNNEI. CDR3 sequence reads: CASREWGPGQMFEAFF. The CDR3 nucleotides read TGTGCCAGCAGAGAGTGGGGTCCGGGACAGATGTTTGAAGCTTTCTTT.

V and J are TRBV13 and TRBJ1-3; D ambiguous. This CDR3 has 13 residues. Germline CDR1 PRHDT, CDR2 FYEKMQ (reference sequence). V was cut by 8 bases and J by 0 bases, with 8 bases left in between. For the CDR3, the DNA is TGTGCCAGCCACCGGTCCTCTGGAAACACCATATATTTT. Its translation: CASHRSSGNTIYF.

The chain couples TRBV4-1 to TRBJ1-4; 10 bases fit TRBD1. This CDR3 has 16 residues. The trim removed 1 base at V and 5 bases at J, leaving 4 bases unmatched. Germline-derived CDR1 and CDR2 are MGHRA and YSYEKL. The CDR3 coding sequence is TGCGCCAGCAGCCAAGGTTGGGACAGGGGAAATGAAAAACTGTTTTTT. Translation: CASSQGWDRGNEKLFF.

The chain is built from TRBV28 and TRBJ1-1, with D unresolved. The CDR3 runs 13 residues. Germline CDR1 and CDR2: MDHEN and SYDVKM. The V end lost 7 bases, the J end lost 1 base, and 10 bases lay between the germline ends. CDR3 nucleotides: TGTGCCAGCAAAGAGGACTCGAACACTGAAGCTTTCTTT. It codes for CASKEDSNTEAFF.

The chain employs TRBV30 and TRBJ1-4, with a possible D match to TRBD1 (5 bases). V was trimmed by 3 bases and J by 7 bases, leaving 6 bases between them. This CDR3 is 11 amino acids long. The germline V gene has CDR1 GTSNPN and CDR2 SVGIG (reference sequence). CDR3 sequence: CAWSGGEKLFF. The CDR3 DNA follows: TGTGCCTGGAGCGGGGGTGAAAAACTGTTTTTT.

This clone was detected only a few times. CDR3 bases: TGTGCCAGCATTGAGGGGAGCGGAGGTTGGGGCGAGCAGTACTTC. It codes for CASIEGSGGWGEQYF. The chain joins TRBV2 to TRBJ2-7; D possibly uses TRBD1 or TRBD2 (5 bases each). V lost 7 bases, J lost 6 bases, and 22 bases lay in between. Per germline, CDR1 SNHLY and CDR2 FYNNEI. There are 15 residues in the CDR3.